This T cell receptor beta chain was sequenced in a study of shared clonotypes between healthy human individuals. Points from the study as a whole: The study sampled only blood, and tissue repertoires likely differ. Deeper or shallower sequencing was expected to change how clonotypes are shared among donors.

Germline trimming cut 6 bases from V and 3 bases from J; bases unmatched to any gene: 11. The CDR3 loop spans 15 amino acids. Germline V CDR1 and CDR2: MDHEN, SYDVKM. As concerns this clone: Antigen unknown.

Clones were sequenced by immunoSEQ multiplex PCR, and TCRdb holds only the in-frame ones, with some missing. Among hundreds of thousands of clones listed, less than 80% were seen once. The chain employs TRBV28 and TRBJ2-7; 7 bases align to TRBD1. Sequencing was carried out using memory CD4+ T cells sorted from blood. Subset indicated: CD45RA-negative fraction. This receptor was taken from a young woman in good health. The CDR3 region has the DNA TGTGCCAGCAGCCCCCCCCTCCAGGGGGTCTACGAGCAGTACTTC. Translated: CASSPPLQGVYEQYF.